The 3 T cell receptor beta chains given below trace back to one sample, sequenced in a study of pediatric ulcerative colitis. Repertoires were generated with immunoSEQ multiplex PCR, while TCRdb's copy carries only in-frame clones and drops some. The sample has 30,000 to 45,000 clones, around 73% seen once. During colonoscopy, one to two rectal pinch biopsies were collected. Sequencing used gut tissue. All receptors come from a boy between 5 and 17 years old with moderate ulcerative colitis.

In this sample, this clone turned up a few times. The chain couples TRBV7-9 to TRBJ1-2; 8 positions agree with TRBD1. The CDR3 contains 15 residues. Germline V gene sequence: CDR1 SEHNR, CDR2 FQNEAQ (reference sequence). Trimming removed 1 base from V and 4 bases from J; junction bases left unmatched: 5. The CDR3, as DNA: TGTGCCAGCAGCTTAGTTGGACAGGGCTTCTATGGCTACACCTTC. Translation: CASSLVGQGFYGYTF.

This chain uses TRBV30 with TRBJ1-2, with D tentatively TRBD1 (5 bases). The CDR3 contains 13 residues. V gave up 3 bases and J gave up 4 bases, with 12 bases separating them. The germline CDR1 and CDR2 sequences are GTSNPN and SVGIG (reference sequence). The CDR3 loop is CAWSPTDSYGYTF. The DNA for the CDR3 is TGTGCCTGGAGCCCGACAGACAGCTATGGCTACACCTTC. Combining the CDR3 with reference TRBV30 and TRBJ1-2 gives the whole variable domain SQTIHQWPATLVQPVGSPLSLECTVEGTSNPNLYWYRQAAGRGLQLLFYSVGIGQISSEVPQNLSASRPQDRQFILSSKKLLLSDSGFYLCAWSPTDSYGYTFGSGTRLTVV.

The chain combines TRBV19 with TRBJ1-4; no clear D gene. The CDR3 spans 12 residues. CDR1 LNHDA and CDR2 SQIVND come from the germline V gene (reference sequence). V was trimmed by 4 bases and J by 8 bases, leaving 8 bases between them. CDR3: CASSTRWEKLFF. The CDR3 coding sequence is TGTGCCAGTAGTACCCGGTGGGAAAAACTGTTTTTT.